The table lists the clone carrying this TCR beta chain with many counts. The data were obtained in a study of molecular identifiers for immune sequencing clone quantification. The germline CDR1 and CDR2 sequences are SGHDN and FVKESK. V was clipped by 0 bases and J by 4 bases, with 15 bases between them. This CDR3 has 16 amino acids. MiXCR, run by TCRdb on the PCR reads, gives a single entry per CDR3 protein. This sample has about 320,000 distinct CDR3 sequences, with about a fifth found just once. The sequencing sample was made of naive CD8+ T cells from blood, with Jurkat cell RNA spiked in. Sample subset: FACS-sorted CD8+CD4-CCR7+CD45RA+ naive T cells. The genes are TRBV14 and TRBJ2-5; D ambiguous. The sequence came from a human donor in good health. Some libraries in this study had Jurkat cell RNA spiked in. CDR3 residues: CASSQDGKEIGETQYF. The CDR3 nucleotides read TGTGCCAGCAGCCAAGATGGCAAGGAGATCGGAGAGACCCAGTACTTC.